This T cell receptor (beta chain) was sequenced in a study of cytomegalovirus exposure and HLA in healthy donors. Whole-study findings and limits: The Asian-associated ancestry cluster reportedly had fewer N-insertions than the approximately 650-donor mean in a later analysis. Researchers reported in a later analysis that common viral pathogens appeared linked to several top clusters.

This CDR3 spans 14 amino acids. The germline CDR1 and CDR2 sequences are LNHDA and SQIVND (reference sequence). V lost 4 bases to trimming and J lost 0 bases, with 8 bases between them. Researchers ran the PCR with 60 Vbeta and 13 Jbeta primers. TCRdb's table, derived via immunoSEQ multiplex PCR, lists solely in-frame clones and lacks some. The table lists roughly 190,000 clones, about 80% of them singletons, with roughly 3.6% in the top ten. As concerns this clone: The target antigen is unknown.

Sequenced input: PBMCs. This sequence joins TRBV19 and TRBJ2-3; maybe TRBD2 (6 bases). The sequence derives from a man aged 40-49 years in good health and CMV-seropositive. CDR3 in amino acids: CASSTAGSTDTQYF. CDR3 nucleotides: TGTGCCAGTAGTACGGCGGGGAGCACAGATACGCAGTATTTT.